The sequence of this TCR beta chain was determined in a study of T cell repertoires in cytomegalovirus infection. Study in general: Both CMV infection and a matching HLA type were indicated by public TCR beta signatures.

In its sample, this clonotype was seen a few times. The target antigen is unknown. The germline CDR1 and CDR2 sequences are MNHEY and SVGAGI. This CDR3 spans 13 amino acids. V lost 5 bases and J lost 11, with 15 bases in between. TCRdb reanalysed the reads using MiXCR and keeps one entry per CDR3 protein. The sample has roughly 720,000 distinct CDR3 sequences, about 40% seen once. The study's findings and limits: Of the TCR beta families, the public ones yielded a cumulative frequency that identified carriers of CMV plus the relevant HLA. The ex vivo response was dominated by HLA-C-restricted CMV-specific TCR beta clonotypes.

The V call is TRBV6-5, the J call TRBJ2-2; D is perhaps TRBD2 (5 bases). The receptor was derived from a human donor in good health (CMV status not recorded). Some clones in this sample may be carry-over from other donors' samples. The sample comprised PBMCs. As DNA, the CDR3 is TGTGCCAGCAGTCTTTTTCTAGCCCTCGAGCTGTTTTTT. It specifies CASSLFLALELFF.